This TCR beta chain was obtained from a study of T cell repertoires in cytomegalovirus infection. Study-wide results and caveats: Cumulative frequency of public TCR beta families picked out carriers of CMV plus the relevant HLA.

CDR1 and CDR2 (germline): MNHEY, SVGEGT. Trimming stripped 2 bases from V and 0 bases from J, with 11 bases between. The CDR3 extends over 16 amino acids. TCRdb re-derived calls from the reads in MiXCR, one entry per CDR3 protein. In the table there are 300,000 to 400,000 distinct CDR3 sequences, more than 8% of which are singletons. Remarks on this clonotype: What it binds is not known.

This clonotype was sampled from a human donor in good health (CMV status not recorded). Some clones in this sample may be carry-over from other donors' samples. V is TRBV6-2 or TRBV6-3 and J is TRBJ1-5, with D maybe TRBD1 (5 bases). The sample consisted of PBMCs. The CDR3 nucleotides are TGTGCCAGCAGTTACGCGGGACTGAATAGCAATCAGCCCCAGCATTTT. It yields the protein CASSYAGLNSNQPQHF.